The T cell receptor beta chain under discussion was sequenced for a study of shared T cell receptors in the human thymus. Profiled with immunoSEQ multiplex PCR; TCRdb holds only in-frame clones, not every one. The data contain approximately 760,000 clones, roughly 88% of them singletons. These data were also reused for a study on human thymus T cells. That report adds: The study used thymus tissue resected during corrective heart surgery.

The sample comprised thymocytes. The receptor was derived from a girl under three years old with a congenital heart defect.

The CDR3 loop is CASSLPGGVNTEAFF. In DNA, the CDR3 is TGTGCCAGCAGCTTACCGGGAGGAGTGAACACTGAAGCTTTCTTT. The chain couples TRBV11-1 to TRBJ1-1, with D hard to call. The CDR3 loop spans 15 amino acids. The V end lost 2 bases, the J end lost 0 bases, and 10 bases lay between the germline ends. Germline V gene lookup returns CDR1 SGHAT and CDR2 FQDESV (reference sequence).